This TCR beta chain was obtained from a study of T cells in localized non-small cell lung cancer. General study results and limits: Uninvolved adjacent lung showed higher T cell clonality than tumor.

Data came from immunoSEQ multiplex PCR; TCRdb stores just in-frame clones and leaves some out. Among about 7,300 clones, 23% were seen once, and the ten largest hold just over 3.5%. This clone came up many times. Its target is not known. Germline lookup yields CDR1 SGHNT and CDR2 YENEEA. This CDR3 comprises 16 residues. V shed 6 bases and J 8 bases; nucleotides not matched to a gene: 9. Here the sequenced sample was lung tumor tissue, taken before any cancer treatment. The receptor's source is a man aged 40 to 70 with stage III squamous cell lung carcinoma. The chain carries TRBV11-3 and TRBJ2-3, with 15 positions matching TRBD2. CDR3 coding DNA: TGTGCCAGCAGTCCGGGACTAGCGGGGGGCCCGACTACGCAGTATTTT. The encoded protein is CASSPGLAGGPTTQYF.